The rows below give T cell receptor beta chains drawn from one sample of a study of blood T cell repertoires in COVID-19. TCRdb's copy holds only in-frame clones and misses some; the assay was immunoSEQ multiplex PCR. This table holds tens of thousands of clones, about four fifths found once. The source material was peripheral blood. Source of these receptors: a woman aged 80 or over with acute or convalescent COVID-19. Each CDR3 is given with its conserved first and last residue. Fields, in order: V gene, J gene, clone size, D gene, CDR3 DNA, CDR3 protein. The D gene is left open where the match is weak. Size is omitted from some rows. Given values are once, few, many or a class for expanded clones.

v_call: TRBV28
j_call: TRBJ2-3
clone_size: NA
d_call: NA
cdr3_nt: TGTGCCAGCAGTTTAAGAACAGGGGATACGCAGTATTTT
cdr3_aa: CASSLRTGDTQYF

v_call: TRBV6-1
j_call: TRBJ2-3
clone_size: NA
d_call: NA
cdr3_nt: TGTGCCAGCAGTGATTGGGGGGGCCTGACAGATACGCAGTATTTT
cdr3_aa: CASSDWGGLTDTQYF

v_call: TRBV5-1
j_call: TRBJ1-1
clone_size: NA
d_call: NA
cdr3_nt: TGCGCCAGCAGCTTGGTGTCACAGCCCAACACTGAAGCTTTCTTT
cdr3_aa: CASSLVSQPNTEAFF

v_call: TRBV6-5
j_call: TRBJ2-5
clone_size: NA
d_call: TRBD2
cdr3_nt: TGTGCCAGCAACCTAGCGGGGTACCAAGAGACCCAGTACTTC
cdr3_aa: CASNLAGYQETQYF

v_call: TRBV5-1
j_call: TRBJ1-6
clone_size: NA
d_call: TRBD1
cdr3_nt: TGCGCCAGCAGCTTCCCCGGACAGGATGTTTCACCCCTCCACTTT
cdr3_aa: CASSFPGQDVSPLHF

v_call: TRBV28
j_call: TRBJ2-1
clone_size: NA
d_call: NA
cdr3_nt: TGTGCCAGCACCTCGGGGGGCGCGAATAAAAATGAGCAGTTCTTC
cdr3_aa: CASTSGGANKNEQFF

v_call: TRBV15
j_call: TRBJ2-7
clone_size: NA
d_call: NA
cdr3_nt: TGTGCCACCAGCAGAGTTAGGGACTCAGGCGAGCAGTACTTC
cdr3_aa: CATSRVRDSGEQYF

v_call: TRBV3-1/TRBV3-2
j_call: TRBJ2-3
clone_size: NA
d_call: TRBD2
cdr3_nt: TGTGCCAGCAGCCAACTAGCGGGAGGAAGCACAGATACGCAGTATTTT
cdr3_aa: CASSQLAGGSTDTQYF

v_call: TRBV6-5
j_call: TRBJ2-5
clone_size: NA
d_call: TRBD1
cdr3_nt: TGTGCCACTCTAAGCCTTAGGGACAGGGGGGAGACCCAGTACTTC
cdr3_aa: CATLSLRDRGETQYF

v_call: TRBV6-1
j_call: TRBJ1-5
clone_size: NA
d_call: TRBD1
cdr3_nt: TGTGCCAGCAGTGAAGGGACAGGGACTCAGCCCCAGCATTTT
cdr3_aa: CASSEGTGTQPQHF

v_call: TRBV5-1
j_call: TRBJ2-1
clone_size: NA
d_call: TRBD2
cdr3_nt: TGCGCCAGCAGCCCGAGGACTAGCGGGAGACAAGGTAATGAGCAGTTCTTC
cdr3_aa: CASSPRTSGRQGNEQFF

v_call: TRBV7-8
j_call: TRBJ2-7
clone_size: NA
d_call: TRBD1
cdr3_nt: TGTGCCAGCAGCTTAGCTAGACAGGGGGCGACCTACGAGCAGTACTTC
cdr3_aa: CASSLARQGATYEQYF

v_call: TRBV6-4
j_call: TRBJ2-1
clone_size: NA
d_call: NA
cdr3_nt: TGTGCCAGCAGTGACGGCAGTTACAATGAGCAGTTCTTC
cdr3_aa: CASSDGSYNEQFF

v_call: TRBV6-5
j_call: TRBJ2-7
clone_size: NA
d_call: TRBD2
cdr3_nt: TGTGCCAGCAGACCGACGGGGGGTCTTAAGTACGAGCAGTACTTC
cdr3_aa: CASRPTGGLKYEQYF

v_call: TRBV27
j_call: TRBJ2-7
clone_size: NA
d_call: NA
cdr3_nt: TGTGCCAGCAGAGGCCTAACGGGACAAGTAACCTACGAGCAGTACTTC
cdr3_aa: CASRGLTGQVTYEQYF

v_call: TRBV29-1
j_call: TRBJ2-7
clone_size: NA
d_call: NA
cdr3_nt: TGCAGCGTTGATTCCAGGGGCGAGCAGTACTTC
cdr3_aa: CSVDSRGEQYF

v_call: TRBV5-8
j_call: TRBJ2-7
clone_size: NA
d_call: NA
cdr3_nt: TGTGCCAGCAGGTGGTGGGCGCTAAGCTCCTACGAGCAGTACTTC
cdr3_aa: CASRWWALSSYEQYF

v_call: TRBV19
j_call: TRBJ2-5
clone_size: NA
d_call: NA
cdr3_nt: TGTGCCAGTAGTCCCCTCACCGGGCGGGGAGTGGAGACCCAGTACTTC
cdr3_aa: CASSPLTGRGVETQYF

v_call: TRBV20-1
j_call: TRBJ1-5
clone_size: NA
d_call: NA
cdr3_nt: TGCAGTGCTAGTGGGCCCGACAATCAGCCCCAGCATTTT
cdr3_aa: CSASGPDNQPQHF

v_call: TRBV5-6
j_call: TRBJ2-7
clone_size: NA
d_call: NA
cdr3_nt: TGTGCCAGCAGCGTATTGACTAGACCCTACGAGCAGTACTTC
cdr3_aa: CASSVLTRPYEQYF

v_call: TRBV5-1
j_call: TRBJ2-7
clone_size: NA
d_call: TRBD2
cdr3_nt: TGCGCCCGCAGCGGGGGGTGGGGTAGCGGAAGCTCCTACGAGCAGTACTTC
cdr3_aa: CARSGGWGSGSSYEQYF

v_call: TRBV11-2
j_call: TRBJ2-7
clone_size: once
d_call: NA
cdr3_nt: TGTGCCAGCAGCTGGACTCGGACCTACGAGCAGTACTTC
cdr3_aa: CASSWTRTYEQYF

v_call: TRBV9
j_call: TRBJ2-5
clone_size: once
d_call: NA
cdr3_nt: TGTGCCAGCAGCGTAGGCGGGGAAGAGACCCAGTACTTC
cdr3_aa: CASSVGGEETQYF

v_call: TRBV5-1
j_call: TRBJ2-3
clone_size: NA
d_call: NA
cdr3_nt: TGCGCCAGCAGCTTGGTTCAGCGTAGCACAGATACGCAGTATTTT
cdr3_aa: CASSLVQRSTDTQYF

v_call: TRBV6-5
j_call: TRBJ1-5
clone_size: NA
d_call: TRBD1
cdr3_nt: TGTGCCAGCAGTTCGGACAGGGACGATCAGCCCCAGCATTTT
cdr3_aa: CASSSDRDDQPQHF

v_call: TRBV19
j_call: TRBJ1-2
clone_size: NA
d_call: TRBD1
cdr3_nt: TGTGCCACCGTACAGGGGTATGGCTACACCTTC
cdr3_aa: CATVQGYGYTF

v_call: TRBV7-2
j_call: TRBJ2-3
clone_size: NA
d_call: TRBD1
cdr3_nt: TGTGCCAGCTTGGAACAGGGGGCCACAGATACGCAGTATTTT
cdr3_aa: CASLEQGATDTQYF

v_call: TRBV10-3
j_call: TRBJ2-7
clone_size: NA
d_call: NA
cdr3_nt: TGTGCCATACTACTGAGCGGGTCCTACGAGCAGTACTTC
cdr3_aa: CAILLSGSYEQYF

v_call: TRBV6-5
j_call: TRBJ2-7
clone_size: NA
d_call: NA
cdr3_nt: TGTGCTGCCGCCCCCGACAGGTCCTACGAGCAGTACTTC
cdr3_aa: CAAAPDRSYEQYF